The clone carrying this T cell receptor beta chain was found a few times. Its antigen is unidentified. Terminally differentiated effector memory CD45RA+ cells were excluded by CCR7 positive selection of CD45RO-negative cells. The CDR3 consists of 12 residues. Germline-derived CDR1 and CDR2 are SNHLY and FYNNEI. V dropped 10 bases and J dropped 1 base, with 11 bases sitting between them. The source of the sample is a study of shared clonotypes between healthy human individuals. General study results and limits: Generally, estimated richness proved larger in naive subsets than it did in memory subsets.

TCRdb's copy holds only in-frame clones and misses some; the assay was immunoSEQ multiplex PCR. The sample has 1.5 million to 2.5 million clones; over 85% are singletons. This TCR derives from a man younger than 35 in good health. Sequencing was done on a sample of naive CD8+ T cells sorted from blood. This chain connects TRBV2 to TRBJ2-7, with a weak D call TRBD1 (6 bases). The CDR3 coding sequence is TGTGCCACCCGGGACATTTCCTACGAGCAGTACTTC. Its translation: CATRDISYEQYF.